Listed here are 19 T cell receptor beta chains from one sample, sequenced in a study of CD8+CD57+ T cells in acquired aplastic anemia. Both TCR beta VDJ combination and CDR3 sequence profiling were carried out. Genomic DNA was the template for this profiling. One entry per CDR3 protein, called by TCRdb with MiXCR from the reads. The data show 150,000 to 200,000 distinct CDR3 sequences, over 60% seen once. The sample consisted of sorted CD4+, CD8+, or CD8+CD57+ T cells (not recorded which) from PBMCs. These receptors came from a human donor with severe aplastic anemia or a healthy control (not recorded which).

The V call is TRBV2, the J call TRBJ2-7; weak D call: TRBD2 (6 bases). The V gene's germline CDR1 is SNHLY and CDR2 FYNNEI. The CDR3 contains 13 residues. Deletions cut 6 bases from V and 3 bases from J, with 12 bases between. As DNA, the CDR3 is TGTGCCAGCAGCGTGGGACTGAACTACGAGCAGTACTTC. Amino acids: CASSVGLNYEQYF.

At least ten counts were recorded for this clonotype. This chain uses TRBV7-9 with TRBJ2-7; 8 bases line up with TRBD1. The CDR3 spans 15 residues. Trimming at V came to 4 bases and at J to 1 base, leaving 6 bases not matched to a gene. Germline loops: CDR1 SEHNR, CDR2 FQNEAQ (reference sequence). The CDR3 protein is CASSSAGTGSYEQYF. CDR3 coding DNA: TGTGCCAGCAGCTCCGCCGGGACAGGATCCTACGAGCAGTACTTC.

The chain couples TRBV14 to TRBJ2-7; 9 bases align to TRBD1. J lost 4 bases, V lost 5 bases, and 9 bases had no gene match. Germline CDR1 and CDR2: SGHDN and FVKESK. This CDR3 has 15 amino acids. The CDR3 loop reads CASSSLRDRAYEQYF. CDR3 coding DNA: TGTGCCAGCAGCTCCCTTAGGGACAGGGCATACGAGCAGTACTTC.

The chain joins TRBV2 to TRBJ1-1; D remains unclear. The CDR3 consists of 11 residues. V was shortened by 1 base and J by 6 bases, with 3 bases between the two germline ends. The germline CDR1 and CDR2 sequences are SNHLY and FYNNEI. The chain's CDR3 is CASSEGPEAFF. As DNA, the CDR3 is TGTGCCAGCAGTGAAGGACCTGAAGCTTTCTTT.

This clonotype was seen just once. The chain is built from TRBV20-1 and TRBJ2-7, with D unclear. Between the trimmed V and J ends, which lost 3 bases and 0 bases, there was a span of 12 bases. The CDR3 is 14 residues long. Per germline, CDR1 DFQATT and CDR2 SNEGSKA (reference sequence). This CDR3 reads CSARTPPSSYEQYF. The CDR3 region has the DNA TGCAGTGCTAGGACCCCTCCTAGCTCCTACGAGCAGTACTTC.

This chain joins TRBV2 and TRBJ2-3; TRBD1 matches 7 bases. The germline V gene has CDR1 SNHLY and CDR2 FYNNEI. CDR3 size: 18 residues. The V gene end was trimmed by 7 bases and the J gene end by 3 bases; junction bases not matched to a gene: 19. CDR3 coding DNA: TGTGCCAGCAACGTAAGGGGACAGTGGAAGGTTGGGACAGATACGCAGTATTTT. Its protein product is CASNVRGQWKVGTDTQYF. The whole variable domain, remainder taken from reference TRBV2 and TRBJ2-3, is EPEVTQTPSHQVTQMGQEVILRCVPISNHLYFYWYRQILGQKVEFLVSFYNNEISEKSEIFDDQFSVERPDGSNFTLKIRSTKLEDSAMYFCASNVRGQWKVGTDTQYFGPGTRLTVL.

V is TRBV7-9 and J is TRBJ1-4; a weak D match, TRBD1 (5 bases). Trimming stripped 5 bases from V and 8 bases from J, with 15 bases between. The CDR3 runs 14 residues. Germline V gene sequence: CDR1 SEHNR, CDR2 FQNEAQ (reference sequence). CDR3 coding DNA: TGTGCCAGCAGCCCGGGAGAGGGGCTAGAAAAACTGTTTTTT. This encodes CASSPGEGLEKLFF.

The V and J genes are TRBV10-2 and TRBJ2-5; 8 bases align to TRBD2. CDR3 length: 15 residues. CDR1 WSHSY and CDR2 SAAADI come from the germline V gene. After removal of 2 bases from V and 5 bases from J, the junction contained 7 bases not matched to a gene. The CDR3 here is CASSELRGVWETQYF. The DNA for the CDR3 is TGCGCCAGCAGTGAGCTGCGGGGGGTGTGGGAGACCCAGTACTTC.

For the CDR3, the DNA is TGTGCCAGCAGTTTAGTTTCACCCCTCCACTTT. Its translation is CASSLVSPLHF. The V gene is TRBV12-3 or TRBV12-4, the J gene TRBJ1-6; D remains unclear. V dropped 1 base and J dropped 9 bases, with 1 base sitting between them. The CDR3 is 11 residues long.

This chain joins TRBV15 and TRBJ1-2, with D perhaps TRBD1 (5 bases). Germline V CDR1 and CDR2: LNHNV, YYDKDF (reference sequence). CDR3 length: 14 residues. V was pared by 5 bases and J by 0 bases, with 10 bases between. The chain's CDR3 is CATSRDGTNYGYTF. CDR3 coding DNA: TGTGCCACCAGCCGGGACGGCACTAACTATGGCTACACCTTC.

The chain employs TRBV7-8 and TRBJ1-6; D not certain. Germline-derived CDR1 and CDR2 are SGHVS and FQNEAQ. V was trimmed by 5 bases and J by 5 bases, leaving 10 bases between them. The CDR3 runs 14 residues. The CDR3 sequence: CASSIGVHNSPLHF. The CDR3 coding sequence is TGTGCCAGCAGCATCGGGGTCCATAATTCACCCCTCCACTTT. Supplemented by reference TRBV7-8 and TRBJ1-6, the full variable domain reads GAGVSQSPRYKVAKRGQDVALRCDPISGHVSLFWYQQALGQGPEFLTYFQNEAQLDKSGLPSDRFFAERPEGSVSTLKIQRTQQEDSAVYLCASSIGVHNSPLHFGNGTRLTVT.

With respect to this clonotype: The DNA is omitted, as the CDR3 cannot be located on it reliably, and the CDR3 follows TCRdb's listing. The CDR3 here is CASSVSLGQGYEQYFGPGTIYF. The rearrangement joins TRBV25-1 to TRBJ1-3; the DNA was not compared with TRBD1, the D call given in the table. The germline gives CDR1 MGHDK, CDR2 SYGVNS. The CDR3 totals 22 residues, both ends included.

This clonotype was seen just once. This chain joins TRBV6-5 and TRBJ1-2, with D unclear. CDR1 is MNHEY, CDR2 SVGAGI, per germline. The V and J ends lost 5 bases and 4 bases respectively, with 5 bases between them. This CDR3 is built from 11 residues. CDR3 protein: CASSPRYGYTF. For the CDR3, the DNA is TGTGCCAGCAGTCCCCGCTATGGCTACACCTTC.

The chain has TRBV20-1 and TRBJ2-1; D gene unclear. This CDR3 has 14 residues. V was pared by 8 bases and J by 5 bases, with 19 bases between. The germline V gene encodes CDR1 DFQATT and CDR2 SNEGSKA (reference sequence). The CDR3 DNA reads as TGCAGTATCTCCCGGGCTGGTGACCACAATGAGCAGTTCTTC. This encodes CSISRAGDHNEQFF.

This clonotype showed up just a few times. Given a much more abundant clone one base away, this may be a read error. The V and J genes are TRBV6-5 and TRBJ1-2; maybe TRBD1 (5 bases). CDR1 is MNHEY and CDR2 is SVGAGI in the germline V gene. V was clipped by 4 bases and J by 5 bases, with 17 bases between them. This CDR3 contains 15 residues. CDR3 nucleotide sequence: TGTGCCAGCAGTTGCTCGAATCCAGGGTTGTATGGCTACACCTTC. It translates to CASSCSNPGLYGYTF.

The CDR3, as DNA: TGTGCCAGCAGTCCCCTAGCGGGAGGTGGTTACGAGCAGTACTTC. Encoded protein: CASSPLAGGGYEQYF. The chain links TRBV25-1 to TRBJ2-7, with TRBD2 matching 11 bases. The V gene's germline CDR1 is MGHDK and CDR2 SYGVNS. Trimming removed 5 bases from V and 4 bases from J; junction bases left unmatched: 7. The CDR3 runs to 15 residues.

This clonotype showed up just once. V is TRBV15 and J is TRBJ2-7, with a tentative D call TRBD1 (5 bases). From germline, CDR1 is LNHNV and CDR2 YYDKDF (reference sequence). Trimming left V 0 bases short and J 2 bases short, with 8 bases between. The CDR3 covers 14 residues. CDR3 nucleotide sequence: TGTGCCACCAGCAGAGATAAACAGGCCTACGAGCAGTACTTC. Amino acid sequence: CATSRDKQAYEQYF.

This sequence joins TRBV7-9 and TRBJ1-2; no firm D call. The CDR3 extends over 12 amino acids. Germline V lookup: CDR1 SEHNR, CDR2 FQNEAQ (reference sequence). Trimming took off 11 bases at V and 2 bases at J, with 12 bases between the two ends. For the CDR3, the DNA is TGTGCCGGATTGGGTGGGAACTATGGCTACACCTTC. This sequence encodes CAGLGGNYGYTF.

The CDR3 DNA reads as TGTGCCAGCAGCTTAACGGGTCAGCCCCAGCATTTT. Its translation: CASSLTGQPQHF. The chain recombines TRBV7-9 with TRBJ1-5, with no clear D. The CDR3 runs to 12 residues. The germline CDR1 and CDR2 sequences are SEHNR and FQNEAQ (reference sequence). The V end was cut by 2 bases, the J end by 6 bases, with 5 bases between.